This T cell receptor beta chain was sequenced in a study of memory CD4+ T cells and cytomegalovirus serostatus. The study's findings and limits: Suggested: most of the CMV-linked TCR signature lies in CD4+ memory cells.

On this clone itself: Antigen unknown.

Trimming removed 7 bases from V and 8 bases from J, with 14 bases in between. Germline V gives CDR1 SQVTM, CDR2 ANQGSEA. CDR3 length: 12 amino acids. In the authors' methods: After removing out-of-frame reads, 2 million to 2.5 million distinct TCRbeta sequences remained. Only in-frame clones appear in the TCRdb table, and some are missing; sequencing was by immunoSEQ multiplex PCR. V and J calls and clone size are as listed in that table; D and trimming were resolved from the DNA. The sample holds about 59,000 clones; roughly three quarters are singletons and the top ten take around 1.1%. The sort gate was single viable CD3+CD4+CD8-CD45RO+ cells for memory CD4+ T cells.

The material sequenced was memory CD4+ T cells from blood. The receptor comes from an adult in good health and CMV-seronegative. V and J are TRBV29-1 and TRBJ1-4, with D perhaps matching TRBD1 (6 bases). CDR3 nucleotides: TGCAGCGCGAAACAGGGAAGAGAAAAACTGTTTTTT. Its translation is CSAKQGREKLFF.